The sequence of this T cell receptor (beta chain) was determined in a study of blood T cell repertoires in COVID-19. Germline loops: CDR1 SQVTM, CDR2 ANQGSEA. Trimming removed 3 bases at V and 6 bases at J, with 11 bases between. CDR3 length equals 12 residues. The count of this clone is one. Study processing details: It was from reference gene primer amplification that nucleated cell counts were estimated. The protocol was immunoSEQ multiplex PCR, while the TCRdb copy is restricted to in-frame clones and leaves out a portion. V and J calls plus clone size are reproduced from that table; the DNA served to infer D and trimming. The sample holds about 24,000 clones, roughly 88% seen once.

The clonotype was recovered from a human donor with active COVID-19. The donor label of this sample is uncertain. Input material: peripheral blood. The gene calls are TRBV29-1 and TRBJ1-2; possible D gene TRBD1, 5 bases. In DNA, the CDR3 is TGCAGCGTTGAGCGGCAGGGCGATGGCTACACCTTC. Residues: CSVERQGDGYTF.